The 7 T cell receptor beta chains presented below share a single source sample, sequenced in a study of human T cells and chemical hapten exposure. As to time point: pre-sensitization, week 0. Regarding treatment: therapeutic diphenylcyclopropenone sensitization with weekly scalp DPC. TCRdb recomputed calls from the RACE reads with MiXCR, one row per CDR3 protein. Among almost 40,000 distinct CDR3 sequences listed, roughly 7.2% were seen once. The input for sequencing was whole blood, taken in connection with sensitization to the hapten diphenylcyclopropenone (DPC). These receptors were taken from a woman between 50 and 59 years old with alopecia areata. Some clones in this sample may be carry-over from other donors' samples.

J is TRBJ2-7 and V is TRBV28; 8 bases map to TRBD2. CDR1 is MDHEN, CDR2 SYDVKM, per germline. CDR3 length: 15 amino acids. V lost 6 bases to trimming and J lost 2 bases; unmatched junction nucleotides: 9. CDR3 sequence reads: CASRITGGPAYEQYF. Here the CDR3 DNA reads TGTGCCAGCAGAATAACGGGAGGGCCCGCCTACGAGCAGTACTTC. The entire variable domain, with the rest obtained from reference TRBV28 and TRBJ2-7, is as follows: DVKVTQSSRYLVKRTGEKVFLECVQDMDHENMFWYRQDPGLGLRLIYFSYDVKMKEKGDIPEGYSVSREKKERFSLILESASTNQTSMYLCASRITGGPAYEQYFGPGTRLTVT.

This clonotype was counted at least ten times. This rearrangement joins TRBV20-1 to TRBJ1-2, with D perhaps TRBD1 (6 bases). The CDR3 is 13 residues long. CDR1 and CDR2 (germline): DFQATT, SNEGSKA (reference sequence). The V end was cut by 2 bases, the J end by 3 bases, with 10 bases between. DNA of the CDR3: TGCAGTGCTAGACTAACAGGGTACTATGGCTACACCTTC. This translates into CSARLTGYYGYTF.

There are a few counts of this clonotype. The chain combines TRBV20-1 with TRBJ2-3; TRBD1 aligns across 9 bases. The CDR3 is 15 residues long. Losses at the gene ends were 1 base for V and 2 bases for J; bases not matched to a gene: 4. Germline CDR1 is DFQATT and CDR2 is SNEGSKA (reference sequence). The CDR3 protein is CSARGGQGPTDTQYF. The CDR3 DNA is TGCAGTGCTAGAGGGGGACAGGGCCCCACAGATACGCAGTATTTT.

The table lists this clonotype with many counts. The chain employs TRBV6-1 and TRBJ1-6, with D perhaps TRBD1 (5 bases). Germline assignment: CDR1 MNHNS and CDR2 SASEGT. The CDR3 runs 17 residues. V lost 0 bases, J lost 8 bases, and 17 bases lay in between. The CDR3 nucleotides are TGTGCCAGCAGTGAAGCGCCAAATGGTTGGGGGGATTCACCCCTCCACTTT. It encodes CASSEAPNGWGDSPLHF.

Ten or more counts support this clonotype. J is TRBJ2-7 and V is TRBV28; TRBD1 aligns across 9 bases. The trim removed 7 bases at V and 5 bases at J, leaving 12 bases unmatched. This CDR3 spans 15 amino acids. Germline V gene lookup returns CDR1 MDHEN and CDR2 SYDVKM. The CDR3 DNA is TGTGCCAGCACCGAGGGACAGGGATTGGGCGACGAGCAGTACTTC. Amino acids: CASTEGQGLGDEQYF.

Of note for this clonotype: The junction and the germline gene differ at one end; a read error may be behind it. As DNA, the CDR3 is TGTGCTAGCAGCTTACGCCGAGGAGAGCCAGGGGAGACCCAGTACTTC. Its translation is CASSLRRGEPGETQYF. The chain combines TRBV7-7 with TRBJ2-5; D is possibly TRBD1 (5 bases). CDR1 and CDR2 (germline): SSHAT, FNYEAQ (reference sequence). This CDR3 contains 16 residues.

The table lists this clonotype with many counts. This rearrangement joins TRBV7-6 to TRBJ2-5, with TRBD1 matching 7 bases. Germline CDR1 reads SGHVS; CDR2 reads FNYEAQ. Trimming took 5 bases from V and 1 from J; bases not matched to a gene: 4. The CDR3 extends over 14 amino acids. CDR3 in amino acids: CASSPTGAQETQYF. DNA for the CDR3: TGTGCCAGCAGCCCAACAGGGGCCCAAGAGACCCAGTACTTC.